The rows below give T cell receptor beta chains drawn from one sample of a study of T cell changes during pregnancy in multiple sclerosis. Assay used: immunoSEQ multiplex PCR; TCRdb lists only in-frame clones, some missing. The sample yields about 26,000 clones, 89% seen once. Sample: CD8+ T cells from peripheral blood mononuclear cells, taken in the second trimester of pregnancy. These receptors came from a female donor with multiple sclerosis, enrolled in a pregnancy study. The CDR3 runs from the conserved cysteine through the conserved F or W. The order of the fields is CDR3 DNA, CDR3 protein, J gene, V gene, D gene, CDR3 length, clone size. D genes are given only for firm matches. Size is stated for part of the rows, as once, few or many counts, or as a class when the clone is expanded.

DNA: TGTGCCAGCAGTGAAGGGCCAGCGGGAATCTACAATGAGCAGTTCTTC
CDR3: CASSEGPAGIYNEQFF
J: TRBJ2-1
V: TRBV6-1
D: TRBD2
length: 16
size: NA

DNA: TGTGCCAGCAAACAGGGGTACGAGCAGTACTTC
CDR3: CASKQGYEQYF
J: TRBJ2-7
V: TRBV11-2
D: TRBD1
length: 11
size: NA

DNA: TGTGCCAGCAGGGGAGGGGGGTCCTCCTACAATGAGCAGTTCTTC
CDR3: CASRGGGSSYNEQFF
J: TRBJ2-1
V: TRBV27
D: NA
length: 15
size: once

DNA: TGTGCCAGCAGTGAGTTAGCTAGCAGCACAGATACGCAGTATTTT
CDR3: CASSELASSTDTQYF
J: TRBJ2-3
V: TRBV6-4
D: NA
length: 15
size: NA

DNA: TGTGCCAGTAGTCCTCGGGAGGGACCCCCTATGAACACTGAAGCTTTCTTT
CDR3: CASSPREGPPMNTEAFF
J: TRBJ1-1
V: TRBV19
D: NA
length: 17
size: NA

DNA: TGCGCCAGCAGTTCCGACAGACTCCAAAACTACGAGCAGTACTTC
CDR3: CASSSDRLQNYEQYF
J: TRBJ2-7
V: TRBV5-1
D: NA
length: 15
size: NA

DNA: TGTGCCAGCAGTTTATATCGTCTGAGGGACAGGGCGAACCCCGGGGAGCTGTTTTTT
CDR3: CASSLYRLRDRANPGELFF
J: TRBJ2-2
V: TRBV27
D: TRBD1
length: 19
size: NA

DNA: TGTGCCAGCAGCGTACCTCGACTAGCGGCAGACACAGATACGCAGTATTTT
CDR3: CASSVPRLAADTDTQYF
J: TRBJ2-3
V: TRBV9
D: TRBD2
length: 17
size: NA

DNA: TGTGCCAGCAGTTTATCCTTAGATACGCAGTATTTT
CDR3: CASSLSLDTQYF
J: TRBJ2-3
V: TRBV28
D: NA
length: 12
size: NA

DNA: TGTGCCAGCAGACCTCCCCGCATGGCTCATACGCAGTATTTT
CDR3: CASRPPRMAHTQYF
J: TRBJ2-3
V: TRBV28
D: NA
length: 14
size: NA

DNA: TGCAGCGTTGTGTTCCCCCAGGGTTCCGGGGAGCTGTTTTTT
CDR3: CSVVFPQGSGELFF
J: TRBJ2-2
V: TRBV29-1
D: NA
length: 14
size: few

DNA: TGTGCCAGCAGTTTGTCGGAAAACGGGGAGACCCAGTACTTC
CDR3: CASSLSENGETQYF
J: TRBJ2-5
V: TRBV28
D: NA
length: 14
size: NA

DNA: TGTGCCACCAGTCCTGGACTGTTCCAAGAGACCCAGTACTTC
CDR3: CATSPGLFQETQYF
J: TRBJ2-5
V: TRBV15
D: NA
length: 14
size: NA

DNA: TGTGCCAGCAGCTCTAGCTTAGCGGGAGCATACTCCTACGAGCAGTACTTC
CDR3: CASSSSLAGAYSYEQYF
J: TRBJ2-7
V: TRBV7-9
D: TRBD2
length: 17
size: NA

DNA: TGCAGCGTTGAAGGCTTTTTGAGAGGGGAGGGCTATGGCTACACCTTC
CDR3: CSVEGFLRGEGYGYTF
J: TRBJ1-2
V: TRBV29-1
D: NA
length: 16
size: NA